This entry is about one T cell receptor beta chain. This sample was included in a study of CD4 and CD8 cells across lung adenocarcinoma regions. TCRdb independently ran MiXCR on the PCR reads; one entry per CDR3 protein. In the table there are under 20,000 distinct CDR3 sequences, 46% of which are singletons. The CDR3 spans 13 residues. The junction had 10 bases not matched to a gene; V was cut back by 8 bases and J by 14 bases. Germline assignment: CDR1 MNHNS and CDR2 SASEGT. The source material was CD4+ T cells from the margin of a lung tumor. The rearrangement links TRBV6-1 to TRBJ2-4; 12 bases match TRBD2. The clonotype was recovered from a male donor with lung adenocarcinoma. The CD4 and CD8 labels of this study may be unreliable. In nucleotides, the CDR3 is TGTGCCAGCCGACTAGCGGGAGTGAATGAGGAGTACTTC. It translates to CASRLAGVNEEYF.